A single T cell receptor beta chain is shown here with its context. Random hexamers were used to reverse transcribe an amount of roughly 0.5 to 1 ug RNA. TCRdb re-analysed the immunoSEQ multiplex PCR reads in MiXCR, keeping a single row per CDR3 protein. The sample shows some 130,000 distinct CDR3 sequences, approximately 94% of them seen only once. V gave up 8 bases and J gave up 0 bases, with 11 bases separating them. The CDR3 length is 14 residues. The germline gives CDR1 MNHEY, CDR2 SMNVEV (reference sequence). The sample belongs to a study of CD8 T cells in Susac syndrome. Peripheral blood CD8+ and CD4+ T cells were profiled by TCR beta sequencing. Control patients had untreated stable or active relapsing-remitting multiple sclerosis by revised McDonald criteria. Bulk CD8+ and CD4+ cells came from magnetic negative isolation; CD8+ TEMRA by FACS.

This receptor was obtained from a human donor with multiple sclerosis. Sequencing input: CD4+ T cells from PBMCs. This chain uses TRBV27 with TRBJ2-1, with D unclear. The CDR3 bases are TGTGCCAGCTCTCGACTGAGCTCCTACAATGAGCAGTTCTTC. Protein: CASSRLSSYNEQFF.